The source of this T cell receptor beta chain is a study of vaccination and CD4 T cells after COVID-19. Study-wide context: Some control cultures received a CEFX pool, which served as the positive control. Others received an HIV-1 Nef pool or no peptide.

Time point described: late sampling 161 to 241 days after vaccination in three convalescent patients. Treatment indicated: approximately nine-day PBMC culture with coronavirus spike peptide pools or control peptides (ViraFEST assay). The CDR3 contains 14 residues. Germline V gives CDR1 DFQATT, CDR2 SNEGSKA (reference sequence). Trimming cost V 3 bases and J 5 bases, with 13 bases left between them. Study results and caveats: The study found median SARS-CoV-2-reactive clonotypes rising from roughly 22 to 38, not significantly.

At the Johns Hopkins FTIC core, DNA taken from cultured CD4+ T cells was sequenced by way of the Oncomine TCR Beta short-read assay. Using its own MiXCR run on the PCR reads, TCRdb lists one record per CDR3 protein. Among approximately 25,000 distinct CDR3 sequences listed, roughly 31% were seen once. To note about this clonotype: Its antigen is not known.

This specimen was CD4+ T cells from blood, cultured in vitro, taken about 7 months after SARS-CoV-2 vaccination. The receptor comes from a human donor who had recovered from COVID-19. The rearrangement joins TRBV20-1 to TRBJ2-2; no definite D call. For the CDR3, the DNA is TGCAGTGCTAGGGGCGGTCTCGGGACCGGGGAGCTGTTTTTT. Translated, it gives CSARGGLGTGELFF.